The source of this T cell receptor (beta chain) is a study of blood T cell repertoires in COVID-19. Study-wide background: Nucleic acid was either cDNA or gDNA, and it came from T cells, B-cell-depleted T cells, or PBMCs.

In the original analysis: Using reference gene primer amplification, nucleated cell counts were estimated. The assay was immunoSEQ multiplex PCR, and TCRdb's table has in-frame clones only and misses some. D and trimming come from the DNA, and the V and J calls and clone size come from that table. The sample has approximately 140,000 clones, 80% to 90% seen once; the top ten hold approximately 3%. The CDR3 consists of 16 residues. With 0 bases removed from V and 6 bases from J, the gap between germline ends came to 14 bases. In germline, CDR1 is MNHEY, CDR2 SVGEGT. Residents of 24 US areas, aged roughly 18 to 89 years, made up the participants. There are many counts of this clone.

The J gene is TRBJ2-2, the V gene TRBV6-2 or TRBV6-3, with D hard to call. The sequenced sample was PBMCs or T cells enriched from blood (not recorded which). The receptor's source is a woman aged 45 to 65 with acute COVID-19. CDR3 sequence reads: CASSYSSGYFAGELFF. In DNA, the CDR3 is TGTGCCAGCAGTTACTCTTCCGGGTATTTTGCCGGGGAGCTGTTTTTT.